What follows are 25 T cell receptor beta chains derived from one specimen sequenced in a study of T cell changes during pregnancy in multiple sclerosis. Sequenced by immunoSEQ multiplex PCR; TCRdb stores in-frame clones only, minus some. The table includes approximately 17,000 clones, 70% to 90% detected once. Sample: CD8+ T cells from peripheral blood mononuclear cells, taken in the second trimester of pregnancy. The receptors come from a female donor in good health, enrolled as a control in a pregnancy study.

This clone was seen more than once but under ten times. The chain combines TRBV4-1 with TRBJ1-1; no clear D. The CDR3 is 12 residues long. Trimming pared 5 bases from V and 7 bases from J, leaving 11 bases between. In germline, CDR1 is MGHRA, CDR2 YSYEKL. The CDR3 reads CASSSRGDEAFF. The CDR3 DNA reads as TGCGCCAGCAGCTCGCGGGGAGATGAAGCTTTCTTT.

Only one count was recorded for this clone. This CDR3 is also generated by other DNA sequences in the sample. The genes are TRBV7-9 and TRBJ1-1, with D possibly TRBD1 on 6 matching bases. The ends were cut back, 5 bases at V and 4 bases at J, with 11 bases in the middle. This CDR3 region has 13 residues. CDR1 and CDR2 from the germline V gene are SEHNR and FQNEAQ (reference sequence). The CDR3 loop is CASSPTGSTEAFF. The CDR3 nucleotides are TGTGCCAGCAGCCCCACAGGGAGCACTGAAGCTTTCTTT.

The chain joins TRBV6-6 to TRBJ1-2; possible D gene TRBD1, 6 bases. Trimming removed 7 bases from V and 0 bases from J, with 15 bases in between. Germline V gene data show CDR1 as MNHNY and CDR2 as SVGAGI (reference sequence). CDR3 length: 15 residues. The CDR3 DNA reads as TGTGCCAGCATTGACCGGACAGCACCTAACTATGGCTACACCTTC. Encoded protein: CASIDRTAPNYGYTF.

V and J are TRBV5-6 and TRBJ2-3; TRBD1 might be the D (5 bases). This CDR3 region has 17 residues. V was cut by 6 bases and J by 2 bases, with 22 bases left in between. In germline, CDR1 is SGHDT, CDR2 YYEEEE. The CDR3, as DNA: TGTGCCAGCACTGTGGGGATAGGGGCGATGGACACAGATACGCAGTATTTT. Residues: CASTVGIGAMDTDTQYF.

The chain links TRBV6-5 to TRBJ1-2; D perhaps matches TRBD1 (6 bases). CDR3 size: 13 residues. The germline V gene has CDR1 MNHEY and CDR2 SVGAGI. Between the trimmed V and J ends, which lost 8 bases and 2 bases, there was a span of 12 bases. This chain's CDR3 is CASGTGQNYGYTF. DNA for the CDR3: TGTGCCAGCGGGACCGGACAGAACTATGGCTACACCTTC.

The chain links TRBV7-9 to TRBJ1-2; unclear D gene. The CDR3 consists of 13 residues. Germline loops: CDR1 SEHNR, CDR2 FQNEAQ (reference sequence). Trimming shortened V by 6 bases and J by 2 bases, and 10 bases separated the two germline ends. In DNA, the CDR3 is TGTGCCAGCAGAGAGGGAACCAACTATGGCTACACCTTC. It yields the protein CASREGTNYGYTF.

V gene TRBV7-8 combines with J gene TRBJ2-3, with D possibly TRBD2 on 6 matching bases. The CDR3 contains 14 residues. Germline CDR1 SGHVS, CDR2 FQNEAQ. V gave up 4 bases and J gave up 4 bases, with 12 bases separating them. The CDR3 DNA sequence: TGTGCCAGCAGCTCCCGACTAGGCGCAGATACGCAGTATTTT. Encoded protein: CASSSRLGADTQYF.

V and J are TRBV27 and TRBJ2-7; 7 nucleotides agree with TRBD1. CDR1 and CDR2 (germline): MNHEY, SMNVEV (reference sequence). The CDR3 is 13 amino acids. J gave up 3 bases and V 9 bases, and 8 bases lay outside the gene matches. The CDR3 coding sequence is TGTGCCAGTGGGGACAGAATATACTACGAGCAGTACTTC. As protein: CASGDRIYYEQYF.

This clone was seen a single time. The chain has TRBV9 and TRBJ2-7; D may be TRBD2 (5 bases). This CDR3 is 16 amino acids long. Germline CDR1 is SGDLS and CDR2 is YYNGEE. V dropped 0 bases and J dropped 2 bases, with 15 bases sitting between them. The CDR3 here is CASSVGGAPRAYEQYF. The CDR3 DNA follows: TGTGCCAGCAGCGTAGGGGGAGCGCCAAGGGCCTACGAGCAGTACTTC.

The chain carries TRBV30 and TRBJ1-3, with TRBD1 matching over 9 bases. The CDR3 spans 14 residues. Germline V CDR1 and CDR2: GTSNPN, SVGIG (reference sequence). Unmatched junction bases numbered 4, after V lost 4 bases and J lost 3 bases. CDR3 amino acids: CAWNRGLHGNTIYF. The DNA of the CDR3 is TGTGCCTGGAACAGGGGGCTTCATGGAAACACCATATATTTT.

The V gene is TRBV6-1, the J gene TRBJ1-5; no clear D gene. This CDR3 is 16 amino acids long. The germline V gene encodes CDR1 MNHNS and CDR2 SASEGT. Trimming took off 0 bases at V and 4 bases at J, with 13 bases between the two ends. DNA of the CDR3: TGTGCCAGCAGTGAAGCCCCAGCCCTAGGAAATCAGCCCCAGCATTTT. Translating it yields CASSEAPALGNQPQHF.

The chain recombines TRBV7-6 with TRBJ1-3, with 7 bases that match TRBD1. V lost 0 bases and J lost 4; bases outside the gene matches: 3. Germline V gene lookup returns CDR1 SGHVS and CDR2 FNYEAQ. This CDR3 has 15 residues. CDR3 sequence (DNA): TGTGCCAGCAGCTTAGCAGGGGGCATGGGAAACACCATATATTTT. Translation: CASSLAGGMGNTIYF.

The V call is TRBV7-9, the J call TRBJ1-2, with TRBD1 identical over 10 bases. CDR1 and CDR2 from the germline V gene are SEHNR and FQNEAQ (reference sequence). This CDR3 contains 16 residues. The J segment lost 8 bases and the V segment lost 7 bases, leaving 16 bases of the junction unmatched. The CDR3 spells CASNQGRTGGPGGYTF. The CDR3 region has the DNA TGTGCCAGCAACCAGGGGAGGACAGGGGGGCCCGGCGGCTACACCTTC.

The gene calls are TRBV4-2 and TRBJ2-1; 8 bases align to TRBD1. CDR3 length: 16 amino acids. V shed 3 bases, J shed 3 bases, and the junction held 7 bases outside the gene matches. Germline CDR1 LGHNA, CDR2 YNFKEQ. The CDR3 nucleotides are TGTGCCAGCAGCCAGGACAGGGTTACAAGCTACAATGAGCAGTTCTTC. Its protein product is CASSQDRVTSYNEQFF.

The V and J genes are TRBV4-2 and TRBJ1-2; D might be TRBD1 (5 bases). V gave up 2 bases and J gave up 5 bases, with 12 bases separating them. The CDR3 is 14 amino acids. The germline V gene encodes CDR1 LGHNA and CDR2 YNFKEQ. The CDR3 nucleotides read TGTGCCAGCAGCCAACAGGGTCGGTTATATGGCTACACCTTC. As protein: CASSQQGRLYGYTF.

The chain employs TRBV30 and TRBJ2-1, with 8 bases that match TRBD2. CDR3 length equals 15 residues. Unmatched junction bases numbered 13, after V lost 4 bases and J lost 8 bases. Germline CDR1 GTSNPN, CDR2 SVGIG (reference sequence). CDR3 amino acids: CAWTPGTRIGDEQFF. DNA of the CDR3: TGTGCCTGGACCCCAGGGACTAGGATCGGCGATGAGCAGTTCTTC.

This chain connects TRBV30 to TRBJ2-7; TRBD1 agrees at 9 bases. In germline, CDR1 is GTSNPN, CDR2 SVGIG (reference sequence). Trimming cost V 3 bases and J 4 bases; bases outside gene matches: 4. This CDR3 spans 13 amino acids. CDR3 nucleotides: TGTGCCTGGAGGGGGACAGGGACGTACGAGCAGTACTTC. This translates into CAWRGTGTYEQYF.

This clone was seen once. The chain carries TRBV6-4 and TRBJ2-7; 10 nucleotides line up with TRBD1. Per germline, CDR1 MRHNA and CDR2 SNTAGT. The CDR3 has 17 amino acids. V shed 1 base and J 5 bases; nucleotides not matched to a gene: 11. CDR3 amino acids: CASSDYTPGQGTHEQYF. Here the CDR3 DNA reads TGTGCCAGCAGTGACTACACTCCGGGACAGGGGACTCACGAGCAGTACTTC.

This sequence joins TRBV5-6 and TRBJ2-2; 7 bases line up with TRBD2. Germline loops: CDR1 SGHDT, CDR2 YYEEEE. This CDR3 has 15 residues. Trimming removed 4 bases from V and 4 bases from J; junction bases left unmatched: 7. The CDR3 region is CASSIPGLITGELFF. As DNA, the CDR3 is TGTGCCAGCAGCATCCCGGGACTAATCACCGGGGAGCTGTTTTTT.

V is TRBV6-1 and J is TRBJ1-5, with 11 positions matching TRBD1. The CDR3 covers 15 residues. With V trimmed by 3 bases and J by 5 bases, 3 bases remained unmatched. Germline CDR1 and CDR2: MNHNS and SASEGT. CDR3 sequence reads: CASSDGTGGHQPQHF. CDR3 bases: TGTGCCAGCAGTGATGGGACAGGGGGTCATCAGCCCCAGCATTTT.

As DNA, the CDR3 is TGTGCCAGCAGCCCCCCAGGGTGGGATACTGAAGCTTTCTTT. This encodes CASSPPGWDTEAFF. V is TRBV5-4 and J is TRBJ1-1, with D perhaps matching TRBD1 (5 bases). V gave up 4 bases and J gave up 5 bases, with 15 bases separating them. From germline, CDR1 is SGHNT and CDR2 YYREEE (reference sequence). The CDR3 runs to 14 residues. The variable domain in full, completed from reference TRBV5-4 and TRBJ1-1, reads ETGVTQSPTHLIKTRGQQVTLRCSSQSGHNTVSWYQQALGQGPQFIFQYYREEENGRGNFPPRFSGLQFPNYSSELNVNALELDDSALYLCASSPPGWDTEAFFGQGTRLTVV.

The rearrangement links TRBV6-1 to TRBJ1-4, with D possibly being TRBD1 (5 bases). The germline CDR1 and CDR2 sequences are MNHNS and SASEGT. V lost 5 bases and J 1 base, leaving 8 bases between the germline ends. This CDR3 has 14 amino acids. As DNA, the CDR3 is TGTGCCAGCAGTCGACAGCAAACTAATGAAAAACTGTTTTTT. It encodes CASSRQQTNEKLFF.

This clone was observed a single time. The CDR3 sequence: CASSLVLNVANYGYTF. Written as DNA, the CDR3 is TGTGCCAGCAGCTTAGTACTAAATGTAGCTAACTATGGCTACACCTTC. The chain recombines TRBV7-9 with TRBJ1-2; D is undetermined. Deletions cut 1 base from V and 0 bases from J, with 12 bases between. Germline V gives CDR1 SEHNR, CDR2 FQNEAQ (reference sequence). The CDR3 sequence is 16 residues long.

V usage is TRBV7-9 and J usage is TRBJ2-2, with 7 bases fitting TRBD1. V was pared by 4 bases and J by 3 bases, with 5 bases of the junction left unmatched. Per germline, CDR1 SEHNR and CDR2 FQNEAQ (reference sequence). The CDR3 totals 15 residues. Here the CDR3 DNA reads TGTGCCAGCAGCTCCCGGGACAGAGACACCGGGGAGCTGTTTTTT. Translation gives CASSSRDRDTGELFF.

This chain joins TRBV5-6 and TRBJ1-5; D gene unclear. V lost 1 base to trimming and J lost 0 bases, with 8 bases between them. From germline, CDR1 is SGHDT and CDR2 YYEEEE. There are 15 residues in the CDR3. The CDR3 region has the DNA TGTGCCAGCAGCTTGAGAGGATATAGCAATCAGCCCCAGCATTTT. It codes for CASSLRGYSNQPQHF.